The 6 T cell receptor beta chains below come from one sample, sequenced in a study of shared clonotypes between healthy human individuals. Sequenced by immunoSEQ multiplex PCR; TCRdb stores in-frame clones only, minus some. The sample lists 450,000 to 600,000 clones, roughly 85% occurring once. Sample: PBMCs. Receptors were obtained from a woman between 40 and 55 years old in good health. Some clones in this sample may be carry-over from other donors' samples.

The chain combines TRBV4-1 with TRBJ1-5; D uncertain. CDR3 length equals 15 residues. V lost 0 bases and J lost 0, with 6 bases in between. CDR1 and CDR2 (germline): MGHRA, YSYEKL. For the CDR3, the DNA is TGCGCCAGCAGCCAAGACAGGAATAGCAATCAGCCCCAGCATTTT. It specifies CASSQDRNSNQPQHF.

The chain carries TRBV7-9 and TRBJ1-4, with TRBD1 identical over 10 bases. The CDR3 runs 15 residues. With V trimmed by 5 bases and J by 10 bases, 10 bases remained unmatched. CDR1 SEHNR and CDR2 FQNEAQ come from the germline V gene (reference sequence). CDR3 sequence reads: CASSISTGGAGKLFF. In DNA form, the CDR3 reads TGTGCCAGCAGCATTTCGACAGGGGGCGCGGGAAAACTGTTTTTT.

V usage is TRBV28 and J usage is TRBJ2-7; TRBD1 or TRBD2 may be the D gene (5 bases each). The CDR3 sequence is 15 residues long. Germline CDR1 reads MDHEN; CDR2 reads SYDVKM. The V gene lost 5 bases and the J gene lost 2 bases, with 16 bases spanning the gap. This chain's CDR3 is CASSEEGRGTYEQYF. The CDR3 DNA reads TGTGCCAGCAGTGAAGAGGGCCGGGGCACCTACGAGCAGTACTTC. Combining the CDR3 with reference TRBV28 and TRBJ2-7 gives the whole variable domain DVKVTQSSRYLVKRTGEKVFLECVQDMDHENMFWYRQDPGLGLRLIYFSYDVKMKEKGDIPEGYSVSREKKERFSLILESASTNQTSMYLCASSEEGRGTYEQYFGPGTRLTVT.

The J gene is TRBJ1-1, the V gene TRBV10-2; D perhaps matches TRBD1 (6 bases). CDR3 length: 17 amino acids. Trimming removed 2 bases at V and 1 base at J, with 17 bases between. Germline V gene sequence: CDR1 WSHSY, CDR2 SAAADI. The chain's CDR3 is CASSERTVRTRNTEAFF. The CDR3 nucleotides read TGCGCCAGCAGTGAGAGGACAGTAAGGACGAGGAACACTGAAGCTTTCTTT.

The CDR3 DNA reads as TGTGCCAGCAGCTTGGCGGACGGGATTAGCAATCAGCCCCAGCATTTT. This translates into CASSLADGISNQPQHF. J is TRBJ1-5 and V is TRBV5-6, with D uncertain. With 0 bases removed from V and 0 bases from J, the gap between germline ends came to 10 bases. CDR1 and CDR2 from the germline V gene are SGHDT and YYEEEE. The CDR3 spans 16 residues.

This chain joins TRBV18 and TRBJ1-4, with 9 nucleotides matching TRBD1. This CDR3 region has 19 residues. V lost 6 bases to trimming and J lost 0 bases; unmatched junction nucleotides: 14. The germline CDR1 and CDR2 sequences are KGHSH and LQKENI. DNA for the CDR3: TGTGCCAGCTCTCTCTCACCTACAGGGGGCACGGCAACTAATGAAAAACTGTTTTTT. It specifies CASSLSPTGGTATNEKLFF.